Described below is a single T cell receptor (beta chain) sequence and its context. Original processing methods: Reference gene primer amplification in the assay estimated nucleated cell counts. The table came from immunoSEQ multiplex PCR; TCRdb's copy has only in-frame clones and leaves some out. V and J calls and clone size are given by that table; D and trimming were obtained from the DNA. The sample shows under 200,000 clones, around 90% of them seen only once. The data derive from a study of blood T cell repertoires in COVID-19. Study as a whole: COVID-19 samples, acute and convalescent, were from the United States, Italy and Spain. Nucleic acid was either cDNA or gDNA, and it came from T cells, B-cell-depleted T cells, or PBMCs.

The CDR3 loop spans 15 amino acids. Germline loops: CDR1 KGHDR, CDR2 SFDVKD. Trimming left V 1 base short and J 1 base short, with 8 bases between. V gene TRBV24-1 combines with J gene TRBJ2-3, with D unclear. The specimen sequenced was peripheral blood. The source of this sequence is a man between 35 and 55 years old with active or convalescent COVID-19. The CDR3: CATSDFSTGTDTQYF. The CDR3 DNA sequence: TGTGCCACCAGTGATTTTAGTACTGGCACAGATACGCAGTATTTT.